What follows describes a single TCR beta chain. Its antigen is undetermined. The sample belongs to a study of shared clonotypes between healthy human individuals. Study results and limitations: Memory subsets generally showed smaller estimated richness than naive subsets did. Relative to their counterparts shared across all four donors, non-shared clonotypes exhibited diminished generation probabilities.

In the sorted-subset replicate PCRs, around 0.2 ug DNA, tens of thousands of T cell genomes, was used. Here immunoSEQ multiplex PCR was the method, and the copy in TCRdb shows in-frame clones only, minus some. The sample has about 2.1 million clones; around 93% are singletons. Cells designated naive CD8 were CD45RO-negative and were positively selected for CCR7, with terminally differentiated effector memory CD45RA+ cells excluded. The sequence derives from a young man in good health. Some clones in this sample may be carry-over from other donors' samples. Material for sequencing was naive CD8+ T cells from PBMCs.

CDR3 sequence (DNA): TGTGCCAGCAGTCAGGGGTCCCTCTCTGGAAACACCATATATTTT. Translation gives CASSQGSLSGNTIYF. This chain links TRBV6-5 with TRBJ1-3; maybe TRBD1 (6 bases). Trimming removed 5 bases at V and 0 bases at J, with 11 bases between. The CDR3 is 15 residues long. Germline CDR1 MNHEY, CDR2 SVGAGI.